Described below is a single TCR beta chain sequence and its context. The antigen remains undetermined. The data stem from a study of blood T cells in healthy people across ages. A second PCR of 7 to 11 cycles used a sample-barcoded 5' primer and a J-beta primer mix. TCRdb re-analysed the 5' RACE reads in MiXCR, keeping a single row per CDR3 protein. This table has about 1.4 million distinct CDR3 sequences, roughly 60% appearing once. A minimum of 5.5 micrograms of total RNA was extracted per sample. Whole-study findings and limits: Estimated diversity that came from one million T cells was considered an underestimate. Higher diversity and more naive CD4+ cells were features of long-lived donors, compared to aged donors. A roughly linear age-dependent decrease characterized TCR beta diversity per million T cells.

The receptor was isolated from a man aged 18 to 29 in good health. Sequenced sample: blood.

The CDR3 here is CASSPSGPGTDTQYF. The CDR3 nucleotides read TGTGCCAGCAGCCCTAGCGGCCCCGGCACAGATACGCAGTATTTT. The V call is TRBV9, the J call TRBJ2-3; the match to TRBD2 covers 7 bases. The CDR3 is 15 amino acids. Germline loops: CDR1 SGDLS, CDR2 YYNGEE. With 4 bases clipped from V and 1 base from J, the junction kept 6 bases outside the gene matches.